The 21 T cell receptor beta chains below were found in one sample sequenced in a study of CD8 T cells in ankylosing spondylitis (dated by TCRdb to about 2017). Receptor libraries were prepared by 5' RACE. Sequencing used an Illumina HiSeq 2500. The public sequencing data were trimmed at Q25 with fastp and processed into clonotypes with MiXCR by TCRdb, which kept only in-frame beta chains. Each entry merges the rows of one CDR3 protein and shows their most common DNA and genes. Counted in this sample were 150,000 to 250,000 distinct CDR3 sequences; 10% to 15% of them appeared once. Of the sample, 15% to 20% is held by the ten largest clones. Sequenced: blood, either unsorted or a sorted T cell fraction (not recorded which). The source is a male donor with ankylosing spondylitis or in good health (not recorded which).

This clonotype was seen repeatedly, ten times or more. The chain has TRBV4-1 and TRBJ2-1, with 14 bases matching TRBD2. The V and J ends lost 4 bases and 8 bases, in that order; junction bases with no gene match: 4. The germline CDR1 and CDR2 sequences are MGHRA and YSYEKL. The CDR3 has 15 residues. As DNA, the CDR3 is TGCGCCAGCAGCCCCGGGACTAGCGGGAGTTATGAGCAGTTCTTC. It yields the protein CASSPGTSGSYEQFF.

This clonotype was recorded a few times. The CDR3 coding sequence is TGTGCCAGCAGCCCCCAGGGGGCAACTAATGAAAAACTGTTTTTT. Amino acids: CASSPQGATNEKLFF. The chain carries TRBV7-9 and TRBJ1-4; TRBD1 matches 7 bases. With V trimmed by 5 bases and J by 0 bases, 3 bases remained unmatched. Germline assignment: CDR1 SEHNR and CDR2 FQNEAQ (reference sequence). The CDR3 extends over 15 amino acids.

This chain joins TRBV6-1 and TRBJ2-1, with 8 bases lining up with TRBD2. Germline V gene sequence: CDR1 MNHNS, CDR2 SASEGT. V was clipped by 7 bases and J by 5 bases; unmatched bases: 13. The CDR3 has 16 amino acids. The CDR3 sequence is CASNPLASGGDNEQFF. The CDR3 DNA reads TGTGCCAGCAATCCTTTAGCGAGCGGGGGAGACAATGAGCAGTTCTTC.

CDR3 residues: CASSPQPDGETQYF. Written as DNA, the CDR3 is TGTGCCAGCAGTCCCCAGCCCGACGGGGAGACCCAGTACTTC. The V call is TRBV12-3 or TRBV12-4, the J call TRBJ2-5; D is unclear. There are 14 residues in the CDR3. V was cut by 5 bases and J by 5 bases, with 15 bases left in between.

The genes are TRBV15 and TRBJ2-3; TRBD1 or TRBD2 may be the D gene (5 bases each). The CDR3 runs to 16 residues. Germline CDR1 and CDR2: LNHNV and YYDKDF (reference sequence). Deletions cut 4 bases from V and 0 bases from J, with 14 bases between. The CDR3 loop is CATSTRGSISTDTQYF. The CDR3 nucleotides read TGTGCCACCAGCACGAGGGGCTCCATAAGCACAGATACGCAGTATTTT.

This clonotype was observed a few times. This chain connects TRBV7-2 to TRBJ2-4, with 8 bases lining up with TRBD1. J was trimmed by 7 bases and V by 4 bases; bases with no gene match: 9. Looked up from germline, CDR1 is SGHTA and CDR2 is FQGNSA. The CDR3 sequence is 15 residues long. The CDR3 DNA reads as TGTGCCAGCAGCTCCACGGACAGGGCCGTCAACATTCAGTACTTC. This codes for CASSSTDRAVNIQYF.

The V and J genes are TRBV7-9 and TRBJ2-7; possible D gene TRBD2, 6 bases. There are 15 residues in the CDR3. V gave up 4 bases and J gave up 3 bases, with 16 bases separating them. Germline values: CDR1 SEHNR, CDR2 FQNEAQ (reference sequence). The CDR3 spells CASSSRVAEHYEQYF. The CDR3 DNA is TGTGCCAGCAGCTCCAGGGTAGCGGAGCACTACGAGCAGTACTTC.

The chain has TRBV27 and TRBJ1-2; possible D gene TRBD1, 5 bases. V dropped 6 bases and J dropped 0 bases, with 14 bases sitting between them. The CDR3 loop spans 15 amino acids. Per germline, CDR1 MNHEY and CDR2 SMNVEV (reference sequence). The CDR3: CASRTAGGANYGYTF. The CDR3 DNA sequence: TGTGCCAGCAGGACAGCTGGTGGAGCTAACTATGGCTACACCTTC.

This clonotype was found a few times. The chain uses TRBV20-1 and TRBJ2-7; 10 nucleotides agree with TRBD2. Germline lookup yields CDR1 DFQATT and CDR2 SNEGSKA (reference sequence). The CDR3 extends over 15 amino acids. Trimming removed 0 bases from V and 6 bases from J; junction bases left unmatched: 8. This chain's CDR3 is CSARDLSSGGPEQYF. DNA for the CDR3: TGCAGTGCTAGAGATCTCTCTAGCGGGGGACCCGAGCAGTACTTC.

At least ten counts were recorded for this clonotype. This sequence joins TRBV4-1 and TRBJ1-1, with D unclear. Trimming took off 2 bases at V and 5 bases at J, with 12 bases between the two ends. Germline V gene data show CDR1 as MGHRA and CDR2 as YSYEKL. CDR3 length equals 14 residues. The CDR3 loop reads CASSQRVSQTEAFF. DNA for the CDR3: TGCGCCAGCAGCCAAAGGGTAAGCCAGACTGAAGCTTTCTTT.

This clonotype was counted between two and nine times. The V and J genes are TRBV29-1 and TRBJ1-3, with TRBD1 matching over 7 bases. V shed 4 bases, J shed 1 base, and the junction held 4 bases outside the gene matches. The V gene's germline CDR1 is SQVTM and CDR2 ANQGSEA. The CDR3 is made up of 14 amino acids. The CDR3 sequence is CSVVGQDSGNTIYF. The CDR3 DNA sequence: TGCAGCGTTGTAGGACAGGATTCTGGAAACACCATATATTTT.

This clonotype was picked up a small number of times. V and J are TRBV10-3 and TRBJ2-7; D possibly uses TRBD1 or TRBD2 (5 bases each). The CDR3 spans 17 residues. Germline V gene sequence: CDR1 ENHRY, CDR2 SYGVKD. The V and J ends lost 10 bases and 6 bases respectively, with 31 bases between them. CDR3 sequence (DNA): TGTGCCACCACGGGACCTTGGCGGGCGACGGAGCTTCGCGAGCAGTACTTC. Translating it yields CATTGPWRATELREQYF.

The chain carries TRBV27 and TRBJ2-1; TRBD1 agrees at 11 bases. The V and J ends lost 5 bases and 5 bases, in that order; junction bases with no gene match: 8. Germline loops: CDR1 MNHEY, CDR2 SMNVEV (reference sequence). This CDR3 is built from 16 residues. In DNA form, the CDR3 reads TGTGCCAGCAGTCCCCGGACAGGGGGCCCCCACAATGAGCAGTTCTTC. It encodes CASSPRTGGPHNEQFF.

The rearrangement joins TRBV29-1 to TRBJ2-1, with TRBD1 identical over 9 bases. Germline V lookup: CDR1 SQVTM, CDR2 ANQGSEA. With V trimmed by 4 bases and J by 4 bases, 5 bases remained unmatched. The CDR3 has 14 amino acids. The CDR3 DNA sequence: TGCAGCGTTGCCGGGACAGGGTTATACAATGAGCAGTTCTTC. Its protein product is CSVAGTGLYNEQFF.

The chain employs TRBV27 and TRBJ2-1; 7 bases are shared with TRBD2. CDR1 is MNHEY and CDR2 is SMNVEV in the germline V gene (reference sequence). The V and J ends lost 5 bases and 1 base, in that order; junction bases with no gene match: 5. CDR3 length: 15 residues. The CDR3 coding sequence is TGTGCCAGCAGTACTGGGACTACTTCCTACAATGAGCAGTTCTTC. This gives the protein CASSTGTTSYNEQFF.

In its sample, this clonotype was seen many times. The chain is built from TRBV19 and TRBJ2-1, with a tentative D call TRBD2 (6 bases). CDR1 LNHDA and CDR2 SQIVND come from the germline V gene (reference sequence). The CDR3 runs to 16 residues. V was shortened by 0 bases and J by 2 bases, with 11 bases between the two germline ends. CDR3 amino acids: CASSIDPTGAYNEQFF. The CDR3 DNA follows: TGTGCCAGTAGTATAGATCCGACGGGGGCCTACAATGAGCAGTTCTTC.

This clonotype was picked up a small number of times. Written as DNA, the CDR3 is TGTGCCAGCAGCTTAGTCGGGAGGTACAATGAGCAGTTCTTC. Amino acids: CASSLVGRYNEQFF. The rearrangement joins TRBV7-9 to TRBJ2-1, with 7 bases that match TRBD2. In germline, CDR1 is SEHNR, CDR2 FQNEAQ (reference sequence). With V trimmed by 1 base and J by 4 bases, 1 base remained unmatched. CDR3 size: 14 residues.

V is TRBV4-1 and J is TRBJ1-1, with D unclear. There are 17 residues in the CDR3. Trimming cost V 0 bases and J 0 bases, with 14 bases left between them. Germline assignment: CDR1 MGHRA and CDR2 YSYEKL. CDR3 sequence reads: CASSQESFGNMNTEAFF. The CDR3 nucleotides read TGCGCCAGCAGCCAAGAATCCTTTGGGAACATGAACACTGAAGCTTTCTTT.

This chain uses TRBV6-5 with TRBJ2-3; 10 nucleotides align to TRBD2. The CDR3 extends over 16 amino acids. Germline CDR1 reads MNHEY; CDR2 reads SVGAGI. The junction had 6 bases not matched to a gene; V was cut back by 0 bases and J by 6 bases. The CDR3 here is CASSYSGAGGEDTQYF. The CDR3 coding sequence is TGTGCCAGCAGTTACTCAGGAGCGGGGGGGGAGGATACGCAGTATTTT.

This chain joins TRBV27 and TRBJ2-1; D is possibly TRBD2 (5 bases). The CDR3 sequence is 16 residues long. With 7 bases removed from V and 0 bases from J, the gap between germline ends came to 16 bases. Germline lookup yields CDR1 MNHEY and CDR2 SMNVEV (reference sequence). CDR3 nucleotide sequence: TGTGCCAGCACCATACTGACTAATAGCTCCTACAATGAGCAGTTCTTC. It specifies CASTILTNSSYNEQFF.

The chain carries TRBV30 and TRBJ2-7; D not resolved. Trimming pared 3 bases from V and 5 bases from J, leaving 11 bases between. Germline V gene data show CDR1 as GTSNPN and CDR2 as SVGIG (reference sequence). This CDR3 is built from 12 residues. CDR3 in DNA: TGTGCCTGGAGCCAAGGGTGGAACGAGCAGTACTTC. Translating it yields CAWSQGWNEQYF.